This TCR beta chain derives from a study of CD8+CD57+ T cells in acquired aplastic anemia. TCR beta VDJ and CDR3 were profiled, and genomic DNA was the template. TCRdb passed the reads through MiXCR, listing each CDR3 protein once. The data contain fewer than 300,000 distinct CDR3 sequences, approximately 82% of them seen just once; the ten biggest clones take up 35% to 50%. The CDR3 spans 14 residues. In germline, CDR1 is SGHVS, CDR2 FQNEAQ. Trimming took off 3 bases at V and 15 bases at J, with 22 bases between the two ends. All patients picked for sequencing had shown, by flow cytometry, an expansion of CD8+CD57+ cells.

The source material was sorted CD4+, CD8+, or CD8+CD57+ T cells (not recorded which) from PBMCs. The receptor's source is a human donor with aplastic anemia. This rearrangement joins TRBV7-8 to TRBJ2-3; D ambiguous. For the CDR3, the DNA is TGTGCCAGCAGCTTTCATCGAGGTCCGGAAGCCCTTTATTTT. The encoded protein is CASSFHRGPEALYF.